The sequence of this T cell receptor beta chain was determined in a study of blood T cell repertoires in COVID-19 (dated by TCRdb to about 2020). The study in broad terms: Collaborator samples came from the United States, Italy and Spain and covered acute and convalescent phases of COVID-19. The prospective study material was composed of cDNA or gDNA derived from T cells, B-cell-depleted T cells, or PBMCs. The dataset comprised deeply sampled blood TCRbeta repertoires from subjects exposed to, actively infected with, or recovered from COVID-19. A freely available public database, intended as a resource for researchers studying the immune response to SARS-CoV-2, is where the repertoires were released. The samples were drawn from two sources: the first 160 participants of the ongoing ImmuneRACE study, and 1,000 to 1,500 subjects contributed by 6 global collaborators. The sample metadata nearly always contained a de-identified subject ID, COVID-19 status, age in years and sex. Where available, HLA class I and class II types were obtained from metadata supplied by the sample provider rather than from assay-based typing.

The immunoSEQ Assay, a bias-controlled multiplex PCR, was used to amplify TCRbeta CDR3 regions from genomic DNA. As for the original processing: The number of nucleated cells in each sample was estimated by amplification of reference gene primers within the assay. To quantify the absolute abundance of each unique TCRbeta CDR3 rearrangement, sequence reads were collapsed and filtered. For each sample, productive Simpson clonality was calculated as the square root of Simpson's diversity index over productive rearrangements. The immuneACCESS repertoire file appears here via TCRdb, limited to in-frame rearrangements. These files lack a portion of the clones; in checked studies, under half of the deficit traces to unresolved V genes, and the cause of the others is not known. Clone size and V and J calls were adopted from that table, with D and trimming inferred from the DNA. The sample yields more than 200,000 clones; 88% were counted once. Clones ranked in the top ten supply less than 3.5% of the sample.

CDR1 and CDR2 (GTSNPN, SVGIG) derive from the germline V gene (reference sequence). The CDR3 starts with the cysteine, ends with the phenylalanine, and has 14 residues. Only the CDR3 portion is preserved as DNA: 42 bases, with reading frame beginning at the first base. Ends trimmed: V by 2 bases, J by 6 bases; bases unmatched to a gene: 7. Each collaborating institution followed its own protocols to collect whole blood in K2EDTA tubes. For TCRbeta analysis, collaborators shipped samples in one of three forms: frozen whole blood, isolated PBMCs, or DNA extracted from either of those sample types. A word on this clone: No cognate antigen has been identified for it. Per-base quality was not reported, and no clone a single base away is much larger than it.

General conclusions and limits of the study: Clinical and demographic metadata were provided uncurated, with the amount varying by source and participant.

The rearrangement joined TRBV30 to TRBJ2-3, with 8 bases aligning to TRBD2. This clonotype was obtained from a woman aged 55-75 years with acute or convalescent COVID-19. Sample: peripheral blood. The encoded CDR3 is CAWSLLSGKDTQYF. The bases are TGTGCCTGGAGTCTCCTTAGCGGGAAGGATACGCAGTATTTT. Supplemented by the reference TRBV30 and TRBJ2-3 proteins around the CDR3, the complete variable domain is SQTIHQWPATLVQPVGSPLSLECTVEGTSNPNLYWYRQAAGRGLQLLFYSVGIGQISSEVPQNLSASRPQDRQFILSSKKLLLSDSGFYLCAWSLLSGKDTQYFGPGTRLTVL.